This TCR beta chain was documented in a study of identical twins. Regarding the study as a whole: Shared out-of-frame alpha sequences (those common to twins) showed excess low generation probability. Instead of following the same donors, the conclusions were based on cross-sectional statistical analysis.

TCRdb analysed the 5' RACE reads with MiXCR anew, one entry per CDR3 protein. The sample contains nearly 650,000 distinct CDR3 sequences, 7.1% of which appear only once. To note about this clonotype: Its cognate antigen is unknown.

This sample also appeared in a second study, on yellow fever vaccine responses in identical twins.

Specimen: PBMCs. The sequence was obtained from a woman aged 18-35 years in good health.

CDR3 protein: CAGGGQSTDTQYF. The DNA of the CDR3 is TGTGCAGGAGGGGGACAGAGCACAGATACGCAGTATTTT. The chain carries TRBV5-4 and TRBJ2-3; weak D call: TRBD1 (7 bases). The V gene's germline CDR1 is SGHNT and CDR2 YYREEE (reference sequence). The length of the CDR3 is 13 residues.